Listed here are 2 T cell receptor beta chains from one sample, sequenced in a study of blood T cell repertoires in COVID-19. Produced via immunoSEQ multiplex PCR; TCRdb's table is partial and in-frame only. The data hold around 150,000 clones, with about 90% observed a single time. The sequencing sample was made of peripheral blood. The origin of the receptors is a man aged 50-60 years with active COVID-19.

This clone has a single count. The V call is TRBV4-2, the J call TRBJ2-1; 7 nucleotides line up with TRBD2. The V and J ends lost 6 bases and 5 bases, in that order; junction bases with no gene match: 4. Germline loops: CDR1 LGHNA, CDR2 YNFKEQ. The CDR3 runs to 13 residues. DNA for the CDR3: TGTGCCAGCAGTCGGGAGGTCGACAATGAGCAGTTCTTC. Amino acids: CASSREVDNEQFF.

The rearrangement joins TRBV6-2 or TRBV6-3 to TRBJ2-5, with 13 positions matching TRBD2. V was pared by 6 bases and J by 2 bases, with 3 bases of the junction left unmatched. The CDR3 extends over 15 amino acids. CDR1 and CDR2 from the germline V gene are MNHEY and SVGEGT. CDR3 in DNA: TGTGCCAGCAGCCCGGGACTAGCGGGACAAGAGACCCAGTACTTC. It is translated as CASSPGLAGQETQYF.